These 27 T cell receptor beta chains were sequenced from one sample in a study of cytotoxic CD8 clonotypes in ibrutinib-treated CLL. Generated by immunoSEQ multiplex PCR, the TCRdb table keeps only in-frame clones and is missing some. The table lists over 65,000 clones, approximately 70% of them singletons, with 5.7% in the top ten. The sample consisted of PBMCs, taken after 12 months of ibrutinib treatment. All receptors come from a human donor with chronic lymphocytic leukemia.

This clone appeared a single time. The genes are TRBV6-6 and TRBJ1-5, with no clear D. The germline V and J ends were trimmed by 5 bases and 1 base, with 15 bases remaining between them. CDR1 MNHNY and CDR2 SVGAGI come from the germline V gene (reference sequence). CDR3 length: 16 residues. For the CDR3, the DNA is TGTGCCAGCAGTCGAAGAGAGTGGTGGAGCAATCAGCCCCAGCATTTT. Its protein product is CASSRREWWSNQPQHF.

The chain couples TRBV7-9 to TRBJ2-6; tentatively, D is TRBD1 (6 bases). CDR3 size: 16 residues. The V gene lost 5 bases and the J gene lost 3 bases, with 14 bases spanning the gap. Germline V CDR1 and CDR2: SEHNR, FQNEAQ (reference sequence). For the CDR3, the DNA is TGTGCCAGCAGCCGAACCCAGGGGTTTGGGGCCAACGTCCTGACTTTC. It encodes CASSRTQGFGANVLTF.

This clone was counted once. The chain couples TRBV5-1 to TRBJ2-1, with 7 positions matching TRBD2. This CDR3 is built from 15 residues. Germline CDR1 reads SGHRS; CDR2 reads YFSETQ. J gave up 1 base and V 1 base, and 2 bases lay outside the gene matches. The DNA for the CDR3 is TGCGCCAGCAGCTTGCGGGGGGTATCCTACAATGAGCAGTTCTTC. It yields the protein CASSLRGVSYNEQFF.

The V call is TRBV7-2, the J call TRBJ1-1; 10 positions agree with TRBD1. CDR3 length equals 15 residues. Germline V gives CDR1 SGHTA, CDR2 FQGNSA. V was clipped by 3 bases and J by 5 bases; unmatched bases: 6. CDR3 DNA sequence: TGTGCCAGCAGCTTGCAAGACAGGGGGCAGACTGAAGCTTTCTTT. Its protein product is CASSLQDRGQTEAFF. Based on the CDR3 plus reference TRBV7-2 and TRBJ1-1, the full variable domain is GAGVSQSPSNKVTEKGKDVELRCDPISGHTALYWYRQSLGQGLEFLIYFQGNSAPDKSGLPSDRFSAERTGGSVSTLTIQRTQQEDSAVYLCASSLQDRGQTEAFFGQGTRLTVV.

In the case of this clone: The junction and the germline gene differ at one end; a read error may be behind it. The CDR3 nucleotides read TGTGCCAGCAGCTTAGAAGAAGGGGGAGAGAGCTTC. The encoded protein is CASSLEEGGESF. The chain is built from TRBV7-2 and TRBJ1-2, with a tentative D call TRBD1 (6 bases). The CDR3 contains 12 residues. CDR1 SGHTA and CDR2 FQGNSA come from the germline V gene.

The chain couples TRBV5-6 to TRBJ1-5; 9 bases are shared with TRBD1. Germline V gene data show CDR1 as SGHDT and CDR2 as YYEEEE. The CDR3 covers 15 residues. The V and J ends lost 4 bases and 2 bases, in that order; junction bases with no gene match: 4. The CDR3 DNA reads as TGTGCCAGCAGCACAGGGGGCTGGGGCAATCAGCCCCAGCATTTT. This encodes CASSTGGWGNQPQHF.

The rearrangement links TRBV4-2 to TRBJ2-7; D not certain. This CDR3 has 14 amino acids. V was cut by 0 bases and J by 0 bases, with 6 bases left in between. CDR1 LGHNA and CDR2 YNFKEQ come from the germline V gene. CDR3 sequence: CASSQDTISYEQYF. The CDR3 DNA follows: TGTGCCAGCAGCCAAGATACTATCTCCTACGAGCAGTACTTC.

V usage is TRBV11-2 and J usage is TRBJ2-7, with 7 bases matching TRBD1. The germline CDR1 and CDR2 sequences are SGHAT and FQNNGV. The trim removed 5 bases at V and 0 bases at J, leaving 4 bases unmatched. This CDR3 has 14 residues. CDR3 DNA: TGTGCCAGCAGCGCCCGGGACAGCTCCTACGAGCAGTACTTC. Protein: CASSARDSSYEQYF.

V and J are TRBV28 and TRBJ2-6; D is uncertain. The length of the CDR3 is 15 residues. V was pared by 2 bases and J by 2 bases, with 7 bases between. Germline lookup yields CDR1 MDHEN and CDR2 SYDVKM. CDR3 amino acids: CASSLEAAGANVLTF. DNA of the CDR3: TGTGCCAGCAGTTTAGAGGCAGCTGGGGCCAACGTCCTGACTTTC.

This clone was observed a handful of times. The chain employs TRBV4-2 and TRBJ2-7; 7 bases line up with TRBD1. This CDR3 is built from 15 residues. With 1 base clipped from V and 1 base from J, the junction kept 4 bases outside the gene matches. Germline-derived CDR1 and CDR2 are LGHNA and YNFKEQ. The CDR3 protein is CASSQVPGGSYEQYF. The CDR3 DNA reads TGTGCCAGCAGCCAAGTGCCAGGGGGTTCCTACGAGCAGTACTTC.

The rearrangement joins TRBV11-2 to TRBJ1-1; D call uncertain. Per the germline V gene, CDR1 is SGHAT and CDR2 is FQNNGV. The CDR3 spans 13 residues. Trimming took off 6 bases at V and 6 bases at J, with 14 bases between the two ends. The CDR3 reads CASRTHADSEAFF. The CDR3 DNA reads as TGTGCCAGCAGGACACACGCCGACTCTGAAGCTTTCTTT.

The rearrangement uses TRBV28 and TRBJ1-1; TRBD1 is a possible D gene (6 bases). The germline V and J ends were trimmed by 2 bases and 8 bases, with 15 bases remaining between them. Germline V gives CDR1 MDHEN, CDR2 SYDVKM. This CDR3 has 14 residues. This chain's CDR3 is CASSLRAFRGEAFF. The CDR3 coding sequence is TGTGCCAGCAGTTTAAGGGCTTTCAGGGGAGAAGCTTTCTTT.

The CDR3: CSVGTGTYEQYF. As DNA, the CDR3 is TGCAGCGTCGGGACGGGGACCTACGAGCAGTACTTC. The chain carries TRBV29-1 and TRBJ2-7; TRBD1 or TRBD2 may be the D gene (5 bases each). Trimming stripped 6 bases from V and 2 bases from J, with 11 bases between. This CDR3 spans 12 amino acids. The germline V gene has CDR1 SQVTM and CDR2 ANQGSEA.

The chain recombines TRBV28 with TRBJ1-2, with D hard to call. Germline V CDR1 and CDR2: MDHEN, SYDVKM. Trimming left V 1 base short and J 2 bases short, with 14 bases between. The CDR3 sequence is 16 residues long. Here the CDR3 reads CASSLLVRDANYGYTF. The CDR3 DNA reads TGTGCCAGCAGTTTATTAGTCCGGGATGCGAACTATGGCTACACCTTC.

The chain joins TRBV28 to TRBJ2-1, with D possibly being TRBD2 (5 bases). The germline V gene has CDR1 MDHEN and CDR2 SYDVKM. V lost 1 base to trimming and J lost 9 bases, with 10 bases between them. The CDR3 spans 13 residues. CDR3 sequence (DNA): TGTGCCAGCAGTTTATTAAGAGGGCGTGAGCAGTTCTTC. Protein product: CASSLLRGREQFF.

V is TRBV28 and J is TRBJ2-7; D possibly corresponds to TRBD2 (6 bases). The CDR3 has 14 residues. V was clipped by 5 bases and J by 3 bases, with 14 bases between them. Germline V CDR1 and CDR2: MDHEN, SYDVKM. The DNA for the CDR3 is TGTGCCAGCAGTCTTGGACTAACCCGCTACGAGCAGTACTTC. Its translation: CASSLGLTRYEQYF.

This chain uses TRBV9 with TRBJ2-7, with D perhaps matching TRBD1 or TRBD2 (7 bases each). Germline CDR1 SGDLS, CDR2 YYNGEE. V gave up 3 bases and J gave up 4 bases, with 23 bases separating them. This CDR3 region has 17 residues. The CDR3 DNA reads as TGTGCCAGCAGCGCGGGTCCAGGGGGGGTAAGTGGGTACGAGCAGTACTTC. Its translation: CASSAGPGGVSGYEQYF.

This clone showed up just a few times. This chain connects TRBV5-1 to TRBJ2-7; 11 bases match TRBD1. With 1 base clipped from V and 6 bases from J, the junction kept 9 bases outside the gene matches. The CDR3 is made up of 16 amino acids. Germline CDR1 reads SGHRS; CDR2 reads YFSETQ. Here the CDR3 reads CASSLWAPGQGGEQYF. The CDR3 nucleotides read TGCGCCAGCAGCTTGTGGGCACCGGGACAGGGGGGCGAGCAGTACTTC.

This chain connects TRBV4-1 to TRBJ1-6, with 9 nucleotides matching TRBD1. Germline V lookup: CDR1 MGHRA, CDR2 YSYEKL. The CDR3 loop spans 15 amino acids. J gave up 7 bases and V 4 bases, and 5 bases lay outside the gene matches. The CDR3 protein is CASSRTGGWNSPLHF. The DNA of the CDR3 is TGCGCCAGCAGCCGAACAGGGGGCTGGAATTCACCCCTCCACTTT.

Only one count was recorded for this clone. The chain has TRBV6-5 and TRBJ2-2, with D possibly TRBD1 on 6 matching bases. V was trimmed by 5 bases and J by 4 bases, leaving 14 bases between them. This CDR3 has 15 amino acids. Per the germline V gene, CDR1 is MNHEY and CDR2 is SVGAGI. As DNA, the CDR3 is TGTGCCAGCAGTCCTACAGGGTCGGGCACCGGGGAGCTGTTTTTT. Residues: CASSPTGSGTGELFF.

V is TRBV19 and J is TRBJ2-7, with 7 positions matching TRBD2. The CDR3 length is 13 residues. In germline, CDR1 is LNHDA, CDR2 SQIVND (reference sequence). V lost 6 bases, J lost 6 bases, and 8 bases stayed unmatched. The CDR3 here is CASRPSGLSEQYF. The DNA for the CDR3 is TGTGCCAGTAGACCTAGCGGATTGAGCGAGCAGTACTTC.

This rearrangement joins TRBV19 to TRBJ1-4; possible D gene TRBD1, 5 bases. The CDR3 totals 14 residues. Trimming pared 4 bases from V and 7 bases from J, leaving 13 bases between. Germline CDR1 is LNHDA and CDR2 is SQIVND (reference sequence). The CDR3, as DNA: TGTGCCAGTAGTACATGGGGCGCGGGTGAAAAACTGTTTTTT. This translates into CASSTWGAGEKLFF.

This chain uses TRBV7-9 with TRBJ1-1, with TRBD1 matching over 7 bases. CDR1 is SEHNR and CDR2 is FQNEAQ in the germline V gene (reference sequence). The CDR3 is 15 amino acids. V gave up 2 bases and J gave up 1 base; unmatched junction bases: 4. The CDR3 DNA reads TGTGCCAGCAGCTTACCCCGGACAGGGAACACTGAAGCTTTCTTT. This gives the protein CASSLPRTGNTEAFF.

The CDR3 DNA follows: TGCAGTGCTGACGAATACAATGAGCAGTTCTTC. It yields the protein CSADEYNEQFF. The J gene is TRBJ2-1, the V gene TRBV20-1; D gene ambiguous. This CDR3 is 11 amino acids long. Trimming took 5 bases from V and 4 from J, leaving 6 bases between them. The germline V gene encodes CDR1 DFQATT and CDR2 SNEGSKA (reference sequence).

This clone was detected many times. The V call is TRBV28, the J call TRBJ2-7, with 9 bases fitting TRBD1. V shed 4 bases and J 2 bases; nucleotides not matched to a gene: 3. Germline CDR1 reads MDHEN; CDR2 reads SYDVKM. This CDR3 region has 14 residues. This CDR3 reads CASSYRGRPYEQYF. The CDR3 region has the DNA TGTGCCAGCAGTTACAGGGGGCGGCCCTACGAGCAGTACTTC.

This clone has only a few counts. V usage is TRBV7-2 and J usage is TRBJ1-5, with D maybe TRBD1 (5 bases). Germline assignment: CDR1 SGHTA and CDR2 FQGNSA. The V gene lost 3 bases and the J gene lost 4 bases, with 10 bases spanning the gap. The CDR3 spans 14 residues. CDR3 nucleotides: TGTGCCAGCAGCTTTGAGGGACCAAATCAGCCCCAGCATTTT. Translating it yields CASSFEGPNQPQHF.

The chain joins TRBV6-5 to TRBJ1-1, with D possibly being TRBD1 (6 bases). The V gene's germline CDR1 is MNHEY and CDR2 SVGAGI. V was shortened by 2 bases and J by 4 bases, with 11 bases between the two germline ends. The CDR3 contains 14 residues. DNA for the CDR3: TGTGCCAGCAGTTACCCCCCGACAGGCACTGAAGCTTTCTTT. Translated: CASSYPPTGTEAFF.